This is a list of T cell receptor beta chains from one sample in a study of shared clonotypes between healthy human individuals. Sequencing was performed with immunoSEQ multiplex PCR; in TCRdb, only in-frame clones are kept and a portion is missing. Of 500,000 to 650,000 clones in the sample, around 78% were seen once. The sample was PBMCs. Receptors were obtained from a woman between 35 and 50 years old in good health. Some clones in this sample may be carry-over from other donors' samples. The CDR3 runs from the conserved cysteine through the conserved F or W. Fields, in order: J gene, V gene, CDR3 protein.

TRBJ2-1,TRBV27,CASSSSGSGSNEQFF
TRBJ2-1,TRBV7-2,CASSRLAGGGEQFF
TRBJ1-4,TRBV19,CASFPTRTATNEKLFF
TRBJ1-4,TRBV30,CAWSPPGTGVGKLFF
TRBJ1-3,TRBV19,CASRPESGNTIYF
TRBJ1-4,TRBV7-8,CASSLYLRDPGNEKLFF
TRBJ2-3,TRBV2,CATRDRGDTQYF
TRBJ1-5,TRBV6-5,CASSTQIRQPQHF
TRBJ1-3,TRBV7-2,CASSLGFSGNTIYF
TRBJ2-2,TRBV7-9,CASSNLRPGELFF
TRBJ1-1,TRBV6-5,CASGPGSNTEAFF
TRBJ2-7,TRBV7-5,CARSLQRDSAYEQYF
TRBJ2-1,TRBV15,CATSRVSGSYNEQFF
TRBJ2-2,TRBV9,CASSVVAGLTGELFF
TRBJ1-1,TRBV18,CASSPVGGEAFF
TRBJ2-7,TRBV6-4,CASSAVRDRGLYEQYF
TRBJ2-3,TRBV19,CASSTRQGADTDTQYF
TRBJ2-3,TRBV7-2,CASSLVLRGALNTQYF
TRBJ2-7,TRBV30,CAFKPPGQMPYEQYF
TRBJ2-7,TRBV19,CASSQQGASYEQYF
TRBJ2-3,TRBV10-3,CAISDQPRGTDTQYF
TRBJ2-1,TRBV7-3,CASSPSGGQYNEQFF
TRBJ2-5,TRBV2,CASRLAGVRETQYF
NA,TRBV7-2,CASSRTGGEQYF